This TCR beta chain was recovered during a study of regulatory T cells in long-lasting Graves disease (dated by TCRdb to about 2021). Regarding the study in general: Patients with newly diagnosed Graves' disease had been on antithyroid drugs for under 3 months. This study used TCR sequencing and RNA sequencing of peripheral blood to compare persistent Graves' disease patients against newly diagnosed Graves' disease patients. The study took place in China and was registered as a clinical trial. A total of 33 samples underwent TCR sequencing, from about 13 patients with persistent Graves' disease and 20 or so patients with newly diagnosed Graves' disease.

Inclusive of the bounding cysteine and phenylalanine, the CDR3 is 15 residues long. CDR3 DNA only is kept here, 45 bases in frame from base 1. CDR1 and CDR2 are drawn from the germline V gene: MNHGY, SVAAGI. The time point label of this sample denotes: newly diagnosed GD, antithyroid drugs for less than 3 months. For both TCR sequencing and RNA sequencing, RNA was extracted from PBMCs using TRIzol. The diagnosis of Graves' disease was made according to American Thyroid Association guidelines. Patients were recruited from an endocrinology department in Xi'an, China. Each patient gave around 9 milliliters of peripheral blood, collected in an EDTA anticoagulant tube. Ficoll Paque Plus density gradient separation was used to isolate PBMCs, and no further T cell sorting was performed. An Agilent 2100 Bioanalyzer and agarose gel were used to check RNA quality, while a NanoDrop 2000 measured RNA concentration.

Library prep was done by multiplex PCR. Data came from an Illumina HiSeq 4000. TCR beta libraries were built with iRepertoire HTBI primers and Arm-PCR amplification of CDR3 regions. Before sequencing, the PCR products went through gel purification. As for how the authors treated the data: Gene usage analysis of CDR3 amino acid clonotypes used the 60 to 80 TRBV and some 15 TRBJ segments found across samples. Filtered high-quality paired reads were merged into contigs using COPE and FqMerger. BLAST was used to align contigs to IMGT TRBV, TRBD and TRBJ reference genes, and CDR3 was defined according to IMGT. Highly expanded clones were defined as clonotypes with a frequency above 0.1%. Shannon entropy was used to measure repertoire diversity, and the Gini coefficient was used to measure V-J evenness. Clonotypes shared by more than one individual were considered public. Clones were called with MiXCR by TCRdb after fastp trimmed the public reads at Q25, and only in-frame beta chains were retained. Entries are consolidated by CDR3 protein sequence, retaining the most common genes and DNA. The V and J calls shown here were made by TCRdb, not taken from the authors' results. The sample profile shows approximately 270,000 distinct CDR3 sequences; around a sixth of them were found once. The top ten constitute 14% of the sample.

Overall study outcomes, separate from this receptor: A larger number of public clonotypes was shared among persistent patients (fewer than 3,000) than among newly diagnosed patients (roughly 1,000). Peripheral blood alone was examined, since thyroid tissue, which constituted the primary lesion, could not be accessed. Only the TCR beta chain was sequenced and analyzed. Persistent Graves' disease patients showed lower TCR Shannon entropy and fewer highly expanded clones than newly diagnosed patients, suggesting clonal expansion. Preferential use of TRBV28, TRBJ1-2 and TRBJ2-5 was observed in persistent disease, whereas TRBV20-1 and TRBJ2-1 were favored in newly diagnosed disease. The authors noted that the small sample size was a limitation that may lower accuracy.

The sample holds many counts of this clonotype. Its recognized antigen is unknown. A read error may account for a junction end that differs from germline. The data also belong to a second study, concerning T cells in Graves' hyperthyroidism and ophthalmopathy. The second study reports: Stable Graves' hyperthyroidism was defined as the absence of progression to ophthalmopathy over 18 months of follow-up. Hyperthyroidism patients were newly diagnosed, with disease duration under 2 months, and aged 18 to 65 years. The study excluded patients with uncontrolled infections, other autoimmune diseases, pregnancy or lactation. Diagnoses were based on clinical symptoms, serum thyroxine and TRAb, thyroid ultrasound and orbital computed tomography. The TCR CDR3 was subjected to a first round of RT-PCR using the HTBI primer set and the Qiagen OneStep RT-PCR kit. Most expanded thyroid clonotypes (frequency above 0.001) were also detected in blood, suggesting blood repertoires may reflect thyroid immune responses. Ophthalmopathy was separated from stable hyperthyroidism by a 13 V-J signature model, with around 88% sensitivity and about 81% specificity obtained in cross-validation and 80%/75% obtained in testing. In validation, the model predicted progression to ophthalmopathy with around 71% sensitivity and 72.22% specificity, a median of approximately 6.7 months before onset. TCR V-J signatures able to tell the groups apart were searched for in a discovery cohort of 90 to 100 patients, of whom 43 had Graves' ophthalmopathy and 55 to 60 had stable Graves' hyperthyroidism. Prospective prediction of ophthalmopathy was tested in an independent validation cohort consisting of some 19 hyperthyroidism patients and 15 to 17 patients who later progressed to ophthalmopathy. The 80 to 100 discovery patients were randomly divided into training and test sets at a 7:3 ratio. In addition, the study compared T-cell repertoires in thyroid tissue and in blood from roughly 6 Graves' hyperthyroidism patients. After blood sampling, hyperthyroidism patients were treated with methimazole at a starting dose of 30 mg daily, and ophthalmopathy patients were treated with high-dose intravenous methylprednisolone. Libraries were constructed in a second round of multiplex PCR, after which size selection and purification were carried out. The libraries were sequenced on an Illumina HiSeq2000 using paired-end 100 bp reads. Raw data were processed with SOAPnuke, discarding reads with adapters, uncalled bases, mean Phred below 15, or no exact constant-primer or identifier match. High-quality paired reads were merged with COPE v1.2.5, and unique nucleotide sequences were defined as clonotypes. Clonotypes were aligned to IMGT TRBV, TRBD and TRBJ reference segments using MiTCR v1.1. Only V-J combinations with frequency above 0.0001, covering about 99% of repertoires, were analysed. A TCS score was defined as the ratio of F50 (clonal expansion) to E x V (chaos), with BLOSUM62-based TCRdist applied between CDR3 peptides within each V-J. Welch's t-statistics and random forest reduced fewer than 600 V-J features to about 13, which were used in a naive Bayes classifier (R e1071). Sample size was not statistically predetermined, and blinding of investigators to group allocation was not performed. According to the paper, TCR Vbeta CDR3 sequencing was carried out on 120 to 150 peripheral blood samples, which came from fewer than 50 ophthalmopathy, under 85 hyperthyroidism and approximately 17 progressor patients.

The TCR was taken from a woman aged 30 to 39 with Graves disease. Donor details come from another sample of the same person, matched by shared clones. The chain is assembled from TRBV6-9 and TRBJ2-7, with TRBD2 perhaps the D gene, on 6 matching bases. The sample here was peripheral blood mononuclear cells (PBMCs), taken at new diagnosis, from a patient treated with antithyroid drugs. The DNA sequence follows: TGCGCCAGCAGTTCGGGGGTCGGTATCGGTTACGAGCAGTACTTC. Translated, this is CASSSGVGIGYEQYF.